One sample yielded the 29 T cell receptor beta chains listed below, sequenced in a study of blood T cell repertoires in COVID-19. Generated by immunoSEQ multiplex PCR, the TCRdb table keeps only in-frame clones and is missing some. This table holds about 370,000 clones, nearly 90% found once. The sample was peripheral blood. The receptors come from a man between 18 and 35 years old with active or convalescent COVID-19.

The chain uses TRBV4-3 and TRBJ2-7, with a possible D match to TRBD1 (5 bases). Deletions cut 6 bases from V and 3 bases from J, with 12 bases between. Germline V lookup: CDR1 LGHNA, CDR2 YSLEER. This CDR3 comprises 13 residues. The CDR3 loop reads CASSIDRNYEQYF. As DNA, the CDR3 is TGCGCCAGCAGTATTGACAGAAACTACGAGCAGTACTTC.

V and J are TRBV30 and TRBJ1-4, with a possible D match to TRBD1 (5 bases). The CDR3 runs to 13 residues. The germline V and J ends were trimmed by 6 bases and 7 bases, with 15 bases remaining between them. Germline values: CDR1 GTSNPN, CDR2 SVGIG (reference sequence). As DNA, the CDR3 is TGTGCCTGCACACAGGAGATCACTGAAAAACTGTTTTTT. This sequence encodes CACTQEITEKLFF.

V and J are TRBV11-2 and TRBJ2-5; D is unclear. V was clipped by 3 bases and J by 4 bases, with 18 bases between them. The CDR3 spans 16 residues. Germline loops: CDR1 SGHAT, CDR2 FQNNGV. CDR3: CASSFSIRLSGETQYF. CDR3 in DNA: TGTGCCAGCAGCTTCTCAATTAGACTCTCGGGAGAGACCCAGTACTTC.

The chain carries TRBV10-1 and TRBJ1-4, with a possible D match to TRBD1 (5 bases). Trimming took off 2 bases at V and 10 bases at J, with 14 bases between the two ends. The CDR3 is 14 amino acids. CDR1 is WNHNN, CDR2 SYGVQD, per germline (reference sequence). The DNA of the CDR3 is TGCGCCAGCAGTGAGGGCAGGGTCCGGGTAAAACTGTTTTTT. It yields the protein CASSEGRVRVKLFF.

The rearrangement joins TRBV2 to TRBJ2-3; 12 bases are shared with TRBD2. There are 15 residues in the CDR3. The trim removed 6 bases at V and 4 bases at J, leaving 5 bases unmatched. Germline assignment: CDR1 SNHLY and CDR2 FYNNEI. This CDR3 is CASRGLAGRADTQYF. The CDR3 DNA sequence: TGTGCCAGCAGAGGACTAGCGGGAAGGGCAGATACGCAGTATTTT.

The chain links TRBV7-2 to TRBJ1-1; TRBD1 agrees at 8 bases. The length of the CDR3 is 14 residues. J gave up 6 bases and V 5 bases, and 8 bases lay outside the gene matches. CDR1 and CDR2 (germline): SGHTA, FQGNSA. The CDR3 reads CASSETGVLAEAFF. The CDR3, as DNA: TGTGCCAGCAGCGAGACAGGGGTGTTGGCTGAAGCTTTCTTT.

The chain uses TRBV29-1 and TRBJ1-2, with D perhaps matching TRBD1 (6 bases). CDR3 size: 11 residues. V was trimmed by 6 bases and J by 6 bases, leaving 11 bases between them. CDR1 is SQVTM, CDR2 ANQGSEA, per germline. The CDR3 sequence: CSVGQTDGYTF. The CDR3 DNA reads TGCAGCGTCGGACAGACGGATGGCTACACCTTC. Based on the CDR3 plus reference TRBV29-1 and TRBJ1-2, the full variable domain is SAVISQKPSRDICQRGTSLTIQCQVDSQVTMMFWYRQQPGQSLTLIATANQGSEATYESGFVIDKFPISRPNLTFSTLTVSNMSPEDSSIYLCSVGQTDGYTFGSGTRLTVV.

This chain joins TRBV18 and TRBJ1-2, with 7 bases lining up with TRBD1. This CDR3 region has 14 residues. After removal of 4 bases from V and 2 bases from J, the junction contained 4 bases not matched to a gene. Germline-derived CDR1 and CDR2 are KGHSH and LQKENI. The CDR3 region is CASSQGAYNYGYTF. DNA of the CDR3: TGTGCCAGCTCACAGGGGGCTTACAACTATGGCTACACCTTC.

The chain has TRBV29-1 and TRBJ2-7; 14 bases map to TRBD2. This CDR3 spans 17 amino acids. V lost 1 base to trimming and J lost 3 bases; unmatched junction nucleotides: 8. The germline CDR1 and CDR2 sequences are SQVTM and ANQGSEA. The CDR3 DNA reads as TGCAGCGTTGAAGGCGGACTAGCGGGGGGCAAGTTCTACGAGCAGTACTTC. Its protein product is CSVEGGLAGGKFYEQYF.

The CDR3 here is CASRVRHGATYEQYF. CDR3 bases: TGTGCCAGCAGAGTCAGGCACGGTGCAACCTACGAGCAGTACTTC. V gene TRBV4-2 combines with J gene TRBJ2-7; D is ambiguous. Germline values: CDR1 LGHNA, CDR2 YNFKEQ. The V end lost 6 bases, the J end lost 2 bases, and 17 bases lay between the germline ends. The CDR3 totals 15 residues.

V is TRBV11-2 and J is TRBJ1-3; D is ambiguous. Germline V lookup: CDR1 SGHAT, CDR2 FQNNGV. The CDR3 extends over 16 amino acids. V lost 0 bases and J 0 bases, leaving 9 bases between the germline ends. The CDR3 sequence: CASSLDPGFSGNTIYF. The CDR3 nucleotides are TGTGCCAGCAGCTTAGATCCGGGTTTCTCTGGAAACACCATATATTTT.

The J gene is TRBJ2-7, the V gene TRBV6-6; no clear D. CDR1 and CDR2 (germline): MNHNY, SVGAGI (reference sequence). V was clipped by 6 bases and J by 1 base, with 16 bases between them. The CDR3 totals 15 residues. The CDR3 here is CASRPHNRPSYEQYF. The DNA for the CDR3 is TGTGCCAGCAGACCACACAACAGACCTTCCTACGAGCAGTACTTC.

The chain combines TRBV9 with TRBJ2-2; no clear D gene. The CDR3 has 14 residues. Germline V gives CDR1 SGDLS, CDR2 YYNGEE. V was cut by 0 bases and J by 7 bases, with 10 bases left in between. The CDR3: CASSVEQLDGELFF. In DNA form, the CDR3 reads TGTGCCAGCAGCGTAGAACAGTTAGACGGGGAGCTGTTTTTT.

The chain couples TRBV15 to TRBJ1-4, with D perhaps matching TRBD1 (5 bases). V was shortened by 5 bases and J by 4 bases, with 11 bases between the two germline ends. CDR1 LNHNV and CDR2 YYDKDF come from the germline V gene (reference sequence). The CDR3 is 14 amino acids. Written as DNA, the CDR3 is TGTGCCACCAGCGGGCAGGGTATTAATGAAAAACTGTTTTTT. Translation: CATSGQGINEKLFF.

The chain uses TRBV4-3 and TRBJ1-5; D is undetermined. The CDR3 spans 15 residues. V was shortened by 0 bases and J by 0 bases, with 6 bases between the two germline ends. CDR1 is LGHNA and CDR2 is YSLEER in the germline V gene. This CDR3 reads CASSQEPGSNQPQHF. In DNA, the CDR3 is TGCGCCAGCAGCCAAGAACCGGGTAGCAATCAGCCCCAGCATTTT.

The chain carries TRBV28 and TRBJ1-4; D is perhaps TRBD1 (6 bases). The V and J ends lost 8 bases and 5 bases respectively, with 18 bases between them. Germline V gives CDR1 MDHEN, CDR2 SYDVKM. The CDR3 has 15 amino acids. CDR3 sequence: CASGRGGPMNEKLFF. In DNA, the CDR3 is TGTGCCAGCGGCAGGGGTGGACCGATGAATGAAAAACTGTTTTTT.

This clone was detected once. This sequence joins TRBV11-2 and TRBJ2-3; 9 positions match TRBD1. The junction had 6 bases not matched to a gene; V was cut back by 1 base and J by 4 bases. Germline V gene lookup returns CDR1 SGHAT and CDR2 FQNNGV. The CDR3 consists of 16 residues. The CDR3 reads CASSLVAYRGPDTQYF. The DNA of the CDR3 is TGTGCCAGCAGCTTAGTAGCATACAGGGGGCCAGATACGCAGTATTTT.

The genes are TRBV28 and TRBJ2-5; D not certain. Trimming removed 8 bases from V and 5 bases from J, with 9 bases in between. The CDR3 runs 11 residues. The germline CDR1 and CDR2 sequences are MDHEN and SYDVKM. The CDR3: CASGLLETQYF. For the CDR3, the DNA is TGTGCCAGCGGGCTTTTGGAGACCCAGTACTTC. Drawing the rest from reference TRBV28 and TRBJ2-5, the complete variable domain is DVKVTQSSRYLVKRTGEKVFLECVQDMDHENMFWYRQDPGLGLRLIYFSYDVKMKEKGDIPEGYSVSREKKERFSLILESASTNQTSMYLCASGLLETQYFGPGTRLLVL.

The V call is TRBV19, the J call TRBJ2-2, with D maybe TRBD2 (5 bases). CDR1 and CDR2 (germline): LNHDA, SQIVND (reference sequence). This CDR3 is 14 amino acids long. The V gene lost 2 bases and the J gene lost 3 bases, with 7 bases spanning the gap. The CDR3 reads CASSIPRDTGELFF. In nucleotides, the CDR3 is TGTGCCAGTAGTATACCGCGGGACACCGGGGAGCTGTTTTTT.

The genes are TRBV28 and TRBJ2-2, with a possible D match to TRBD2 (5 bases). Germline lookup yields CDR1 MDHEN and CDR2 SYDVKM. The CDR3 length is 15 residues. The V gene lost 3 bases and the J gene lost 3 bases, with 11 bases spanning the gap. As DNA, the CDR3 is TGTGCCAGCAGTTTGGCCGGGATTTACACCGGGGAGCTGTTTTTT. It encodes CASSLAGIYTGELFF.

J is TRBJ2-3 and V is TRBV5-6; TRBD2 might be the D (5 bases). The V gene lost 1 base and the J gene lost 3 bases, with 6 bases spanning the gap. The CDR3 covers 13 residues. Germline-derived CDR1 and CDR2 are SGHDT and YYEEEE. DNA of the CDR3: TGTGCCAGCAGCTTGCGGGGTACAGATACGCAGTATTTT. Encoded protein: CASSLRGTDTQYF.

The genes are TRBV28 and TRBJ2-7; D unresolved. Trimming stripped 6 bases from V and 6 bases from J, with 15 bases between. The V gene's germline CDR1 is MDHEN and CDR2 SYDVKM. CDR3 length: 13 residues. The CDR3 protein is CASSDPLRVEQYF. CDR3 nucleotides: TGTGCCAGCAGCGACCCGTTACGGGTCGAGCAGTACTTC.

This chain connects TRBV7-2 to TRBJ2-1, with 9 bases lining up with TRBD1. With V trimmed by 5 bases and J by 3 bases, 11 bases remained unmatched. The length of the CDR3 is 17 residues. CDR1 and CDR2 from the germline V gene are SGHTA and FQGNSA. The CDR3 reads CASSLGAGTGSYNEQFF. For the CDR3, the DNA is TGTGCCAGCAGCCTTGGGGCGGGGACAGGGAGCTACAATGAGCAGTTCTTC.

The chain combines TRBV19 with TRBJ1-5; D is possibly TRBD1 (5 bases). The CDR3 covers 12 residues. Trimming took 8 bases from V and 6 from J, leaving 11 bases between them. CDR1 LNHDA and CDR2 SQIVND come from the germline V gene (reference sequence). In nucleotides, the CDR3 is TGTGCCAGTGGTAATGGGGCTCAGCCCCAGCATTTT. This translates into CASGNGAQPQHF.

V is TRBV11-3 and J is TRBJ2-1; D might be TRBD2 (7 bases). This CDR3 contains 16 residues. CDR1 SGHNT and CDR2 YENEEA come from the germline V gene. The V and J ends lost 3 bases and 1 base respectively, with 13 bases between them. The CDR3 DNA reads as TGTGCCAGCAGCTTCGGGGGGCTTGGTTCCTACAATGAGCAGTTCTTC. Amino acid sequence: CASSFGGLGSYNEQFF. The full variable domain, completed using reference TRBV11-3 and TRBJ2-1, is EAGVVQSPRYKIIEKKQPVAFWCNPISGHNTLYWYLQNLGQGPELLIRYENEEAVDDSQLPKDRFSAERLKGVDSTLKIQPAELGDSAVYLCASSFGGLGSYNEQFFGPGTRLTVL.

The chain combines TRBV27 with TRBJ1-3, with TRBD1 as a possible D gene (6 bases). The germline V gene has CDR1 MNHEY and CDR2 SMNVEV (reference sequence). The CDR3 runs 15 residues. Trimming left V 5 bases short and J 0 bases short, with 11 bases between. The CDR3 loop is CASSEDRSSGNTIYF. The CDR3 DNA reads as TGTGCCAGCAGTGAGGACAGAAGCTCTGGAAACACCATATATTTT.

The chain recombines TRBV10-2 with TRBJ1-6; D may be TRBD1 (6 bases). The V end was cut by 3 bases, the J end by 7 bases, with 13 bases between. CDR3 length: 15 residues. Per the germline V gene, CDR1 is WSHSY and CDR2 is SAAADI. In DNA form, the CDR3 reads TGCGCCAGCAGTGATCCGGGACAAAAAAATTCACCCCTCCACTTT. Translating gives CASSDPGQKNSPLHF.

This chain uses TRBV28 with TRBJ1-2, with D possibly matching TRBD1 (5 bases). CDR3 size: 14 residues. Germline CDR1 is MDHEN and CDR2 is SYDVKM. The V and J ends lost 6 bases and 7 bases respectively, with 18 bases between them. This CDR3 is CASSLRGTLSGYTF. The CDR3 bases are TGTGCCAGCAGCCTGCGGGGGACCCTATCTGGCTACACCTTC.

CDR3 coding DNA: TGTGCCAGTAGAAACAGCTTACCTAGCACAGATACGCAGTATTTT. Translation: CASRNSLPSTDTQYF. The V and J genes are TRBV19 and TRBJ2-3; D is unresolved. The CDR3 consists of 15 residues. Per germline, CDR1 LNHDA and CDR2 SQIVND (reference sequence). V was cut by 6 bases and J by 0 bases, with 13 bases left in between. Full variable domain (remainder filled in from reference TRBV19 and TRBJ2-3): DGGITQSPKYLFRKEGQNVTLSCEQNLNHDAMYWYRQDPGQGLRLIYYSQIVNDFQKGDIAEGYSVSREKKESFPLTVTSAQKNPTAFYLCASRNSLPSTDTQYFGPGTRLTVL.